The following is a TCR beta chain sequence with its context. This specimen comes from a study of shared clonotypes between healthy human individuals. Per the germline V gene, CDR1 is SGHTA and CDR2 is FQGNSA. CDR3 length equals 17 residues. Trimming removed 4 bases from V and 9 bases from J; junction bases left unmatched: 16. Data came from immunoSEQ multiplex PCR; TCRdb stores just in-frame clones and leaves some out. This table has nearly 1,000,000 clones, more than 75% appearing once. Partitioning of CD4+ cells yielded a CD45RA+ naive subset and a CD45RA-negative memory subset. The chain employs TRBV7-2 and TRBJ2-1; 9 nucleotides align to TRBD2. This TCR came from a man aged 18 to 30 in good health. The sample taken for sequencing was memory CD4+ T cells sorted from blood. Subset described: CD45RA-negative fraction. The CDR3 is CASSSPLGSGSLGEQFF. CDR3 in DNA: TGTGCCAGCAGCTCCCCGTTGGGTAGCGGGAGTTTAGGTGAGCAGTTCTTC.